One sample yielded the 4 T cell receptor beta chains listed below, sequenced in a study of OX40 agonist ivuxolimab in advanced cancers. The assay was immunoSEQ multiplex PCR, and TCRdb's table has in-frame clones only and misses some. This table has 58,000 or so clones, 89% appearing once. The sequencing here drew on CD4+ or CD8+ T cells sorted from blood, taken in a trial of the OX40 agonist ivuxolimab. These receptors were obtained from an adult with an advanced solid tumor such as melanoma, head and neck, liver or kidney cancer.

The V gene is TRBV27, the J gene TRBJ2-3; D gene uncertain. Trimming stripped 6 bases from V and 5 bases from J, with 9 bases between. Germline loops: CDR1 MNHEY, CDR2 SMNVEV (reference sequence). The length of the CDR3 is 12 residues. CDR3 DNA sequence: TGTGCCAGCAGCCGGACGGGAGATACGCAGTATTTT. This encodes CASSRTGDTQYF.

The chain couples TRBV28 to TRBJ2-7; D ambiguous. CDR1 is MDHEN and CDR2 is SYDVKM in the germline V gene. The CDR3 contains 14 residues. Trimming stripped 2 bases from V and 0 bases from J, with 8 bases between. CDR3 amino acids: CASSLALSSYEQYF. The CDR3 DNA sequence: TGTGCCAGCAGTTTAGCGCTTAGCTCCTACGAGCAGTACTTC. Full variable domain (rest looked up from reference TRBV28 and TRBJ2-7): DVKVTQSSRYLVKRTGEKVFLECVQDMDHENMFWYRQDPGLGLRLIYFSYDVKMKEKGDIPEGYSVSREKKERFSLILESASTNQTSMYLCASSLALSSYEQYFGPGTRLTVT.

The chain joins TRBV27 to TRBJ1-4, with no clear D. The germline CDR1 and CDR2 sequences are MNHEY and SMNVEV (reference sequence). This CDR3 has 14 amino acids. V was clipped by 8 bases and J by 5 bases, with 15 bases between them. CDR3 region: CASSLGGENEKLFF. The CDR3 DNA follows: TGTGCCAGCTCCTTGGGCGGAGAGAATGAAAAACTGTTTTTT.

The CDR3 region has the DNA TGTGCCAGCTCAACCCACCCCGCCGGGACCACTGAAGCTTTCTTT. This sequence encodes CASSTHPAGTTEAFF. The rearrangement links TRBV27 to TRBJ1-1; tentatively, D is TRBD1 (5 bases). The CDR3 is 15 amino acids. Per the germline V gene, CDR1 is MNHEY and CDR2 is SMNVEV (reference sequence). V lost 8 bases and J lost 4, with 20 bases in between.